The rows below give T cell receptor beta chains drawn from one sample of a study of blood T cell repertoires in COVID-19. Sequencing used immunoSEQ multiplex PCR; TCRdb keeps in-frame clones, though not all of them. Of about 130,000 clones listed, 80% to 85% are singletons. The sample was PBMCs or T cells enriched from blood (not recorded which). The source of these receptors is a man aged 25-45 years who had recovered from COVID-19. The CDR3 runs from the conserved cysteine through the conserved F or W. D genes are given only for firm matches. Expanded clones are given a class, and other clones once, few, many or no size at all.

V gene,J gene,D gene,clone size,CDR3 DNA,CDR3 protein
TRBV12-3/TRBV12-4,TRBJ1-2,NA,NA,TGTGCCATCGTACTGGGACTCTCCTATGGCTACACCTTC,CAIVLGLSYGYTF
TRBV6-5,TRBJ1-3,TRBD1,NA,TGTGCCAGCAGAAGGGACAGCCTCTCTGGAAACACCATATATTTT,CASRRDSLSGNTIYF
TRBV19,TRBJ2-2,NA,NA,TGTGCCAGTAGTATTGTCGACACCGGGGAGCTGTTTTTT,CASSIVDTGELFF
TRBV30,TRBJ2-2,TRBD2,NA,TGTGCCTGGACTAGCGGGTTAGCCGGGGAGCTGTTTTTT,CAWTSGLAGELFF
TRBV29-1,TRBJ2-3,TRBD1,NA,TGCAGCGTCCGTCGACAGGGGGTAATAGATACGCAGTATTTT,CSVRRQGVIDTQYF
TRBV21-1,TRBJ2-3,NA,NA,TGTGCCAGCGAGAGCGGGGGGGCTGAGACAGATACGCAGTATTTT,CASESGGAETDTQYF
TRBV12-3/TRBV12-4,TRBJ1-1,NA,few,TGTGCCAGCAGTCAGGGAAGCCACACTGAAGCTTTCTTT,CASSQGSHTEAFF
TRBV7-9,TRBJ1-1,TRBD1,NA,TGTGCCAGCAGAAGGGACAGCGAAGCTTTCTTT,CASRRDSEAFF
TRBV28,TRBJ2-5,TRBD1,NA,TGTGCCAGCAGCGGGACAGGCATCCAAGAGACCCAGTACTTC,CASSGTGIQETQYF
TRBV9,TRBJ1-5,NA,once,TGTGCCAGCAGCGCCGACTCTAGCAATCAGCCCCAGCATTTT,CASSADSSNQPQHF
TRBV5-6,TRBJ1-1,NA,NA,TGTGCCAGCAGCCAATTCGGACAGCCCTCTGAAGCTTTCTTT,CASSQFGQPSEAFF
TRBV6-1,TRBJ1-2,NA,NA,TGTGCCAGCAGTGAAGACAGCCAGGGGCGAGATGGCTACACCTTC,CASSEDSQGRDGYTF
TRBV10-3,TRBJ1-1,TRBD1,NA,TGTGCCAGCTTACAGGGGATGAACACTGAAGCTTTCTTT,CASLQGMNTEAFF
TRBV7-6,TRBJ1-5,TRBD1,once,TGTGCCAGCAGCCAGGGGGTCGGAGGGTTGAGTCAGCCCCAGCATTTT,CASSQGVGGLSQPQHF
TRBV3-1/TRBV3-2,TRBJ2-3,NA,few,TGTGCCAGCAGCCAATCGGGAGCCACAGATACGCAGTATTTT,CASSQSGATDTQYF
TRBV5-6,TRBJ2-3,NA,few,TGTGCCAGCAGCTTGAGCGCAGATACGCAGTATTTT,CASSLSADTQYF
TRBV7-8,TRBJ1-3,TRBD1,NA,TGTGCCAGCAGCCCTTGGTTGTCGGGACAGGGCACCTCTGGAAACACCATATATTTT,CASSPWLSGQGTSGNTIYF
TRBV18,TRBJ1-4,NA,once,TGTGCCAGCTCACCAGGGGCAAGTGAAAAACTGTTTTTT,CASSPGASEKLFF
TRBV10-3,TRBJ2-5,TRBD1,NA,TGTGCCATCAGTCGACAGGGGGAGACCCAGTACTTC,CAISRQGETQYF
TRBV3-1/TRBV3-2,TRBJ2-3,TRBD2,NA,TGTGCCAGCAGCCAGGTTAGCGGGGGACACACAGATACGCAGTATTTT,CASSQVSGGHTDTQYF
TRBV27,TRBJ1-6,NA,NA,TGTGCCAGCAATAAAGCTCCCTATAATTCACCCCTCCACTTT,CASNKAPYNSPLHF
TRBV28,TRBJ1-2,TRBD1,NA,TGTGCCAGCAGTTCACAGGGGGACGGATCAACCTATGGCTACACCTTC,CASSSQGDGSTYGYTF
TRBV5-4,TRBJ1-3,TRBD1,once,TGTGCCAGCAGTAACGGACAGGGACCCTCTGGAAACACCATATATTTT,CASSNGQGPSGNTIYF
TRBV4-1,TRBJ2-7,TRBD2,NA,TGCGCCAGCAGCCCCCGGAGCGGGAGTGGTTACGAGCAGTACTTC,CASSPRSGSGYEQYF
TRBV24-1,TRBJ2-7,TRBD2,NA,TGTGCCACCAGTTTGTGGGGGACGGGGGGCTACGAGCAGTACTTC,CATSLWGTGGYEQYF
TRBV3-1/TRBV3-2,TRBJ2-2,NA,few,TGTGCCAGCAGCAACAGGGTCTCCGGGGAGCTGTTTTTT,CASSNRVSGELFF
TRBV5-1,TRBJ2-3,NA,NA,TGCGCCAGCAGCTTGGGGGGGCTAGCGGGCACAGATACGCAGTATTTT,CASSLGGLAGTDTQYF
TRBV7-6,TRBJ2-7,NA,NA,TGTGCCAGCAGCTTAGTAGACAGTGCCTCCTACGAGCAGTACTTC,CASSLVDSASYEQYF
TRBV11-2,TRBJ2-7,NA,NA,TGTGCCAGCAGCTTAGGGGGTTTTAGCGGCCAACCCTACGAGCAGTACTTC,CASSLGGFSGQPYEQYF
TRBV30,TRBJ2-7,TRBD1,NA,TGTGCCTGGACCGGGACAGGGTTCTACGAGCAGTACTTC,CAWTGTGFYEQYF
TRBV19,TRBJ1-3,TRBD1,once,TGTGCCAGCGGGACAGACGGAAACACCATATATTTT,CASGTDGNTIYF